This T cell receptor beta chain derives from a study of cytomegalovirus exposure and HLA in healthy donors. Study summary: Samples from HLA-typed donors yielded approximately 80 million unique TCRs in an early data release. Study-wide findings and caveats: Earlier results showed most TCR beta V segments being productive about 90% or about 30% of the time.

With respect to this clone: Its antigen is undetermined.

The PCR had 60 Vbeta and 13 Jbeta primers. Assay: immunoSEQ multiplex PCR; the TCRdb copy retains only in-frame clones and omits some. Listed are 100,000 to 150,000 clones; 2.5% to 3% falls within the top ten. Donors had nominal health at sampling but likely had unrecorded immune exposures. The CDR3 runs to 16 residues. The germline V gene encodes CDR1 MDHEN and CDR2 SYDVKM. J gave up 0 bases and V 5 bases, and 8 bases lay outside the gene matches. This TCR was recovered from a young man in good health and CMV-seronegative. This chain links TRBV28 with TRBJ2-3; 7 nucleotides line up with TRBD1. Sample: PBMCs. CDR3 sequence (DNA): TGTGCCAGCAGTCTCTCGGGACAGCCTAGCACAGATACGCAGTATTTT. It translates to CASSLSGQPSTDTQYF.